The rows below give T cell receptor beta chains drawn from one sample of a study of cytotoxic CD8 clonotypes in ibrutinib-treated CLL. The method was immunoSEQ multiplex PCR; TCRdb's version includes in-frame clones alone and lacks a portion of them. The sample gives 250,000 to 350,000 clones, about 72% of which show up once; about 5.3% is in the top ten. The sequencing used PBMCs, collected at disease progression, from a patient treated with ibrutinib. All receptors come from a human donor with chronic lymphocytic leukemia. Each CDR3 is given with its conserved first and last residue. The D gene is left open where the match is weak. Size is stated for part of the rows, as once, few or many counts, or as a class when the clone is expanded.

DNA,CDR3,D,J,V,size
TGTGCCAGCAGCGTACAGTGGACAGGGTTCACCGGGGAGCTGTTTTTT,CASSVQWTGFTGELFF,TRBD1,TRBJ2-2,TRBV6-4,NA
TGTGCCAGCAGTTACTGGCTAGCGGCCACCGGGGAGCTGTTTTTT,CASSYWLAATGELFF,TRBD2,TRBJ2-2,TRBV6-5,NA
TGCAGCGTTGAATGGCAGGGTCGTGGCTACACCTTC,CSVEWQGRGYTF,NA,TRBJ1-2,TRBV29-1,NA
TGTGCCAGCAGTTATGGACTAGCGGGGGCCTACGAGCAGTACTTC,CASSYGLAGAYEQYF,TRBD2,TRBJ2-7,TRBV13,NA
TGTGCCAGCAGTTTACCTACAGATACGCAGTATTTT,CASSLPTDTQYF,NA,TRBJ2-3,TRBV28,once
TGTGCCAGCAGTGAATTCGGTAGCGGGCCCTACAATGAGCAGTTCTTC,CASSEFGSGPYNEQFF,TRBD2,TRBJ2-1,TRBV2,NA
TGCAGCGCCTCACAGGTACCCGGAGCCAAAAACATTCAGTACTTC,CSASQVPGAKNIQYF,NA,TRBJ2-4,TRBV29-1,NA
TGTGCCAGCAGCCGGGTAGCTAACTATGGCTACACCTTC,CASSRVANYGYTF,NA,TRBJ1-2,TRBV5-4,NA
TGCGCCAGCAGCCAAAAGGGGAGCGGGAGTTTCTACAATGAGCAGTTCTTC,CASSQKGSGSFYNEQFF,TRBD2,TRBJ2-1,TRBV4-1,NA
TGTGCCAGCAGACCCACAGGGGCCCAGCCCCAGCATTTT,CASRPTGAQPQHF,TRBD1,TRBJ1-5,TRBV6-1,few
TGTGCCATCCAGGGACAACACTACACAGATACGCAGTATTTT,CAIQGQHYTDTQYF,NA,TRBJ2-3,TRBV10-3,NA
TGTGCCAGCACCCGACAACCGACAAGCACAGATACGCAGTATTTT,CASTRQPTSTDTQYF,NA,TRBJ2-3,TRBV28,few
TGCGCCAGCAGCCTGGGGGGGCGAGCCACATATGGCTACACCTTC,CASSLGGRATYGYTF,NA,TRBJ1-2,TRBV4-1,NA
TGTGCCAGTGGGCAGAGCTACAATGAGCAGTTCTTC,CASGQSYNEQFF,NA,TRBJ2-1,TRBV19,NA
TGTGCCAGCAGCGTGGACAGAAACTATGGCTACACCTTC,CASSVDRNYGYTF,NA,TRBJ1-2,TRBV9,NA
TGTGCCAGCACCCCGGGACTTTTCTCCTACGAGCAGTACTTC,CASTPGLFSYEQYF,NA,TRBJ2-7,TRBV5-6,NA
TGTGCCAGCAGCTCCCCGCGCGATGGCGGGAGTAACGAGCAGTACTTC,CASSSPRDGGSNEQYF,TRBD2,TRBJ2-7,TRBV11-2,NA
TGTGCCAGTGGTAGCGGGCCCTCTGACGAGCAGTACTTC,CASGSGPSDEQYF,TRBD2,TRBJ2-7,TRBV19,NA